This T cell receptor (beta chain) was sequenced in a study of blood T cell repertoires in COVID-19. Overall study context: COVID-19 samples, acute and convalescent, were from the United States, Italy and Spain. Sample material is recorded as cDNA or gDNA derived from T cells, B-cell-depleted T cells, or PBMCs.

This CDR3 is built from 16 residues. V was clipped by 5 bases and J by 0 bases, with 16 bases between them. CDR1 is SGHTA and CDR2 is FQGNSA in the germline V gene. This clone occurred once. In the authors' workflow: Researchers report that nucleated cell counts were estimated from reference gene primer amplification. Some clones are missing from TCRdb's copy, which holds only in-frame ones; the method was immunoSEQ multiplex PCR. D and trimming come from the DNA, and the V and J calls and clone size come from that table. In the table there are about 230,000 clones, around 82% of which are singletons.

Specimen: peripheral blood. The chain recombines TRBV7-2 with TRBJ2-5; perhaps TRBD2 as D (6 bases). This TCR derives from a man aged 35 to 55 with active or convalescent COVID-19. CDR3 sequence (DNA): TGTGCCAGCAGCCTTCAGACGGGGGTCCACCAAGAGACCCAGTACTTC. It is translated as CASSLQTGVHQETQYF.